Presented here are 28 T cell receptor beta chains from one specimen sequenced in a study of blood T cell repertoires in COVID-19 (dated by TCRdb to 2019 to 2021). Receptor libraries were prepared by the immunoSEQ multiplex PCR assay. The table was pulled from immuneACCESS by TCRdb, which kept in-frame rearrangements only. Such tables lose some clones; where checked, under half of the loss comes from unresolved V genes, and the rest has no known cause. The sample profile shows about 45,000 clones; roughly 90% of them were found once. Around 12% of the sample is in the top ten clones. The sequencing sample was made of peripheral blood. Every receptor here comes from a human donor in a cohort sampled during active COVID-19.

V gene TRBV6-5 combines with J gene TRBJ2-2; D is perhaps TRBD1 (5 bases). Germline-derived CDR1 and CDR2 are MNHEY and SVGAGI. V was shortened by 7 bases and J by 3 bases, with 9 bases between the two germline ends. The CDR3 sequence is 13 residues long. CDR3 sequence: CASKGLHTGELFF. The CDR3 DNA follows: TGTGCCAGCAAGGGGCTCCACACCGGGGAGCTGTTTTTT.

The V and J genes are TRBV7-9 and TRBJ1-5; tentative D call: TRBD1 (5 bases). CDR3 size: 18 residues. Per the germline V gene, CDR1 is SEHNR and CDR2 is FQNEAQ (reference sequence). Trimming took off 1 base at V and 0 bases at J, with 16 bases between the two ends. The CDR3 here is CASSLERDSLYSNQPQHF. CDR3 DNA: TGTGCCAGCAGCTTAGAGAGAGACAGTCTGTATAGCAATCAGCCCCAGCATTTT.

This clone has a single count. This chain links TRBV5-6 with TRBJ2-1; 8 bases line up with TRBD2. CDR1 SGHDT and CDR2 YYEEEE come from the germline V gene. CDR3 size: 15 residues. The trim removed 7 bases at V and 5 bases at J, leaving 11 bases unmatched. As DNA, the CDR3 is TGTGCCAGCCAAAAGGGACCGGGACTAGACAATGAGCAGTTCTTC. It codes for CASQKGPGLDNEQFF.

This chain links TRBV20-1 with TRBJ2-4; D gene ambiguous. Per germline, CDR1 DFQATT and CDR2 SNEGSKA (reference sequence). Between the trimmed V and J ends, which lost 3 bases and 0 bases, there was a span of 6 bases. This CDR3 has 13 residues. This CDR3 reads CSASDLAKNIQYF. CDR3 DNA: TGCAGTGCTAGTGACTTAGCCAAAAACATTCAGTACTTC.

CDR3 protein: CASSQKGESSPLHF. As DNA, the CDR3 is TGCGCCAGCAGCCAGAAGGGGGAGAGTTCACCCCTCCACTTT. The genes are TRBV4-3 and TRBJ1-6; maybe TRBD1 (6 bases). Germline values: CDR1 LGHNA, CDR2 YSLEER. This CDR3 contains 14 residues. V was clipped by 3 bases and J by 9 bases, with 12 bases between them.

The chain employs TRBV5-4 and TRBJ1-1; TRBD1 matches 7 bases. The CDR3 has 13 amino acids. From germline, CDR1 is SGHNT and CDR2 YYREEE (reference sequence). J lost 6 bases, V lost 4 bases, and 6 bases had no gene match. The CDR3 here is CASSPGTVAEAFF. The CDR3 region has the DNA TGTGCCAGCAGCCCGGGGACAGTCGCTGAAGCTTTCTTT.

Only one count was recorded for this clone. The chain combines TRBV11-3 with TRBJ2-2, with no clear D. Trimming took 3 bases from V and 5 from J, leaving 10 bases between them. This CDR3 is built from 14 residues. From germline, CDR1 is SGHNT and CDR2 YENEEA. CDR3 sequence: CASSLLHQTGELFF. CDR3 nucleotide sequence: TGTGCCAGCAGCTTGTTACACCAAACCGGGGAGCTGTTTTTT.

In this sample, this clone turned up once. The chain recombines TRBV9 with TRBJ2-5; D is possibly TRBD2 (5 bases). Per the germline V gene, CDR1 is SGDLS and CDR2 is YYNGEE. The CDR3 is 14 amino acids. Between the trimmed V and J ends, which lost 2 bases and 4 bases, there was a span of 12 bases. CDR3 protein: CASSVDFRVETQYF. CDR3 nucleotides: TGTGCCAGCAGCGTGGACTTTCGGGTAGAGACCCAGTACTTC.

The CDR3 loop is CASSFSGSWDEQYF. The CDR3, as DNA: TGCGCCAGCAGCTTTAGCGGGAGTTGGGACGAGCAGTACTTC. The chain joins TRBV5-1 to TRBJ2-7; 9 bases are a match to TRBD2. J was trimmed by 5 bases and V by 2 bases; bases with no gene match: 5. Germline V gene sequence: CDR1 SGHRS, CDR2 YFSETQ. This CDR3 is 14 amino acids long.

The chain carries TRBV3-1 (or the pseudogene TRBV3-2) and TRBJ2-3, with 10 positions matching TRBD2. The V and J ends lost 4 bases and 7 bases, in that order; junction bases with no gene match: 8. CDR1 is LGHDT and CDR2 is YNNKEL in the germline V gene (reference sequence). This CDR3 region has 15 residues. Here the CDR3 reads CASSRGTSVGNTQYF. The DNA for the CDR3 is TGTGCCAGCAGCCGGGGGACTAGCGTTGGGAATACGCAGTATTTT.

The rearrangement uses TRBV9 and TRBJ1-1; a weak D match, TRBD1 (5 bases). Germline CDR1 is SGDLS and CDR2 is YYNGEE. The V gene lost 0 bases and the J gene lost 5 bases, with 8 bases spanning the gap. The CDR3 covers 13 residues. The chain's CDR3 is CASSVVKGTEAFF. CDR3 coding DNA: TGTGCCAGCAGCGTAGTAAAGGGGACTGAAGCTTTCTTT.

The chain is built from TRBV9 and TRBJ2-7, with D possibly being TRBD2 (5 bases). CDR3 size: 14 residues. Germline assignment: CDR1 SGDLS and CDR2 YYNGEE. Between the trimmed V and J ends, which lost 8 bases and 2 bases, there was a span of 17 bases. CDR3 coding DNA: TGTGCCAGTAGTGAATCGGGATTTACCTACGAGCAGTACTTC. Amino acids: CASSESGFTYEQYF.

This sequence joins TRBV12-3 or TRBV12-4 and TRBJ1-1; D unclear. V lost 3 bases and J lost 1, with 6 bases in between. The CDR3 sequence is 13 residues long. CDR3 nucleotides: TGTGCCAGCAGTTTCTCCGGGAACACTGAAGCTTTCTTT. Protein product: CASSFSGNTEAFF.

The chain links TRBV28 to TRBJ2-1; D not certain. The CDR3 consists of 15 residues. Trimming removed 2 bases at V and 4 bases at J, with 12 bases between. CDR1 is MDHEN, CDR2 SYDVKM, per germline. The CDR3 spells CASSLGDIRYNEQFF. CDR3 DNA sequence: TGTGCCAGCAGTTTAGGCGACATCAGATACAATGAGCAGTTCTTC.

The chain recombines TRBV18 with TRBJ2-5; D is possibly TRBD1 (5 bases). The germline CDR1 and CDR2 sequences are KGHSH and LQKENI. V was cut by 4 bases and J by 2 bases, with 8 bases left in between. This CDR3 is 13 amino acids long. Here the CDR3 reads CASSLNRQETQYF. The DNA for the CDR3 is TGTGCCAGCTCACTTAACAGGCAAGAGACCCAGTACTTC.

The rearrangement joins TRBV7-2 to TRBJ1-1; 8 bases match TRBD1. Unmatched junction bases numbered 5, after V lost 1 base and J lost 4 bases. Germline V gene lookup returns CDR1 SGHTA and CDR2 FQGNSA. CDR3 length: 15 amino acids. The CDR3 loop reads CASSLEARGRTEAFF. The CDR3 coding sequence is TGTGCCAGCAGCTTAGAGGCCAGGGGGCGCACTGAAGCTTTCTTT.

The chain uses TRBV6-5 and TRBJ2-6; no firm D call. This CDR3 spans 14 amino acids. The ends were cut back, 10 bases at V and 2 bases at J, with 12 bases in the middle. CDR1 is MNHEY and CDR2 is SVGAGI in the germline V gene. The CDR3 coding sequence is TGTGCCACCATACACCGGGCTGGGGCCAACGTCCTGACTTTC. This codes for CATIHRAGANVLTF.

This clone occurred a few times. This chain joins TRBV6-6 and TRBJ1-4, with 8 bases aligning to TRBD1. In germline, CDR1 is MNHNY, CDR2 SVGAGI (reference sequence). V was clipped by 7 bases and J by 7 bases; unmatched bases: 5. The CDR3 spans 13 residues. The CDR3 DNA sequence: TGTGCCAGCACTGGACAGGGAACTGAAAAACTGTTTTTT. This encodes CASTGQGTEKLFF.

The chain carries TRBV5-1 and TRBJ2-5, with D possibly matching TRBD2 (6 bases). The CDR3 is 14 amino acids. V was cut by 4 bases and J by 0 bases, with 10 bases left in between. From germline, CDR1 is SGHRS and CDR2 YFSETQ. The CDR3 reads CASSLLADQETQYF. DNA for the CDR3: TGCGCCAGCAGCCTATTAGCGGACCAAGAGACCCAGTACTTC.

The CDR3 DNA reads as TGCGCCAGCAGCCTGGGCGGGACTAGCGGGAGCGGCACCGGGGAGCTGTTTTTT. Amino acids: CASSLGGTSGSGTGELFF. The rearrangement joins TRBV5-1 to TRBJ2-2; 14 bases fit TRBD2. This CDR3 has 18 residues. The ends lost 4 bases at V and 4 bases at J; junction bases unmatched: 9. Germline V gene data show CDR1 as SGHRS and CDR2 as YFSETQ.

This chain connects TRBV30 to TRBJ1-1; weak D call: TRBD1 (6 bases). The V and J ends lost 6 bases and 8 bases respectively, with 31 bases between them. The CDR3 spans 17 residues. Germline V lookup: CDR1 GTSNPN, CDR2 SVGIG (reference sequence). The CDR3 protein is CACPREGRGFRGSEAFF. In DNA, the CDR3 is TGTGCCTGCCCCCGCGAGGGAAGGGGGTTTCGAGGGTCGGAAGCTTTCTTT.

The CDR3 region is CASRQGGGYTF. Here the CDR3 DNA reads TGTGCCAGTAGACAGGGGGGCGGCTACACCTTC. This chain connects TRBV19 to TRBJ1-2; 8 bases are a match to TRBD1. Losses at the gene ends were 6 bases for V and 8 bases for J; bases not matched to a gene: 2. This CDR3 is 11 amino acids long. Germline values: CDR1 LNHDA, CDR2 SQIVND (reference sequence). The variable domain in full, with the rest retrieved from reference TRBV19 and TRBJ1-2, is DGGITQSPKYLFRKEGQNVTLSCEQNLNHDAMYWYRQDPGQGLRLIYYSQIVNDFQKGDIAEGYSVSREKKESFPLTVTSAQKNPTAFYLCASRQGGGYTFGSGTRLTVV.

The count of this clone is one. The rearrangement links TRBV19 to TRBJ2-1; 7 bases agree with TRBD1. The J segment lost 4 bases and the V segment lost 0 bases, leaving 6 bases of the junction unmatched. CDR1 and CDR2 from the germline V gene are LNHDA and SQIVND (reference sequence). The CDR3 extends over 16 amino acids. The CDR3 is CASSIEGGTAYNEQFF. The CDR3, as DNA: TGTGCCAGTAGTATAGAGGGTGGGACAGCATACAATGAGCAGTTCTTC.

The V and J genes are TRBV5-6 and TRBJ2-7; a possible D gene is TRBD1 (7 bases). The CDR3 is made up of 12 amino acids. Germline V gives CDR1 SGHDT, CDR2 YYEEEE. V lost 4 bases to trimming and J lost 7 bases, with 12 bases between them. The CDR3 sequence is CASSSPGGEQYF. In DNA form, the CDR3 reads TGTGCCAGCAGCAGCCCAGGGGGGGAGCAGTACTTC.

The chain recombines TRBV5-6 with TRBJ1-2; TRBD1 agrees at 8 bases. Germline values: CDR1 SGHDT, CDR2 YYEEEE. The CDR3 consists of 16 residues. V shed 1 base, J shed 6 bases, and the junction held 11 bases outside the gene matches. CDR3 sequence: CASSLRGRRGLDGYTF. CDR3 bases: TGTGCCAGCAGCTTGCGTGGGCGCAGGGGGCTTGATGGCTACACCTTC.

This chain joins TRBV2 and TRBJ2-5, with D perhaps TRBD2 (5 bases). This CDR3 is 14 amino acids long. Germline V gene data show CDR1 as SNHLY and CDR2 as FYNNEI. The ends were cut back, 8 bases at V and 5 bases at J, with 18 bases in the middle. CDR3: CASLWGVLPETQYF. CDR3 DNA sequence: TGTGCCAGCTTATGGGGAGTACTACCCGAGACCCAGTACTTC.

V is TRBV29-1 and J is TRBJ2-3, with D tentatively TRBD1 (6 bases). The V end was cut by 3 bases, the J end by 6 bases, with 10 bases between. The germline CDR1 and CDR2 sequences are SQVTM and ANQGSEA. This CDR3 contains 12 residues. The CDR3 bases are TGCAGCGTTGAGGGGGCCGCGGATACGCAGTATTTT. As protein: CSVEGAADTQYF.

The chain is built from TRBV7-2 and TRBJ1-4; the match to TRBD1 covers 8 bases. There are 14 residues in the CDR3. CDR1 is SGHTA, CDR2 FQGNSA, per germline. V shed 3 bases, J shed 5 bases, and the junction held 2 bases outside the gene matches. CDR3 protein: CASSLDRVNEKLFF. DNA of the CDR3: TGTGCCAGCAGCTTGGACAGGGTGAATGAAAAACTGTTTTTT.